This TCR beta chain was profiled in a study of T cells in Graves' hyperthyroidism and ophthalmopathy. Amplified regions were TCR beta CDR3 sequences from RNA transcripts. Initially, a first-round RT-PCR of the TCR CDR3 employed the HTBI primer set. MiXCR, applied by TCRdb to the multiplex PCR reads, yields one record per CDR3 protein. This sample yields about 250,000 distinct CDR3 sequences, of which approximately 23% are seen a single time; 64% belongs to the top ten. The diagnoses drew upon clinical symptoms, serum thyroxine and TRAb, thyroid ultrasound and orbital computed tomography. With regard to this clonotype: Antigen: not known.

The CDR3 is made up of 15 amino acids. Losses at the gene ends were 5 bases for V and 6 bases for J; bases not matched to a gene: 9. From germline, CDR1 is LNHNV and CDR2 YYDKDF (reference sequence). Whole-study findings and limits: Researchers found most expanded thyroid clonotypes above 0.001 in blood as well. The model anticipated ophthalmopathy a median approximately 6.7 months pre-onset.

Sequences were obtained from blood. This TCR derives from a man aged 25-40 years with Graves' ophthalmopathy. V is TRBV15 and J is TRBJ2-1; 8 bases line up with TRBD2. CDR3 residues: CATSWRLAGSNEQFF. In nucleotides, the CDR3 is TGTGCCACCAGCTGGAGGCTAGCGGGTAGCAATGAGCAGTTCTTC.